Listed below are T cell receptor beta chains from one sample, sequenced in a study of blood T cell repertoires in COVID-19. Assay: immunoSEQ multiplex PCR; the TCRdb copy retains only in-frame clones and omits some. The sample comprises about 82,000 clones, 85% to 90% of which are singletons, and around 1% rests with the top ten. Material: PBMCs or T cells enriched from blood (not recorded which). The receptors derive from a woman in her forties or fifties with acute COVID-19. CDR3s include the opening cysteine and the closing phenylalanine or tryptophan. A D gene is named only where the DNA matches it firmly. Not all rows give a size; the values are once, few, many and, for expanded clones, a class.

CASSQRGTSGIF	TGTGCCAGCAGTCAAAGAGGGACTAGCGGGATCTTC	TRBV11-3	TRBJ2-1	TRBD2	-
CSAEPGSTDTQYF	TGCAGCGCAGAACCCGGGAGCACAGATACGCAGTATTTT	TRBV29-1	TRBJ2-3	-	-
CASSLLVDRSSYEQYF	TGCGCCAGCAGCTTGCTGGTAGACAGGAGCTCCTACGAGCAGTACTTC	TRBV5-1	TRBJ2-7	-	-
CASSWTSGSITGELFF	TGTGCCAGCAGCTGGACTAGCGGGAGTATTACCGGGGAGCTGTTTTTT	TRBV7-6	TRBJ2-2	TRBD2	-
CASRPHTGDRLNTEAFF	TGTGCCAGCAGACCTCACACAGGGGACCGCCTGAACACTGAAGCTTTCTTT	TRBV6-2/TRBV6-3	TRBJ1-1	TRBD1	-
CASSKLVGRGTHSNQPQHF	TGTGCCAGTAGTAAGCTCGTAGGGAGGGGGACTCATAGCAATCAGCCCCAGCATTTT	TRBV19	TRBJ1-5	-	-
CASSSTSGDSYEQYF	TGCGCCAGCAGCTCGACTAGCGGGGACTCCTACGAGCAGTACTTC	TRBV5-1	TRBJ2-7	TRBD2	-
CASSVLAGEQFF	TGTGCCAGCAGCGTGCTAGCGGGAGAGCAGTTCTTC	TRBV9	TRBJ2-1	TRBD2	-
CASSEISGSWETQYF	TGTGCCAGCAGCGAAATCAGCGGGAGTTGGGAGACCCAGTACTTC	TRBV9	TRBJ2-5	TRBD2	few
CASNRDRDNSPLHF	TGTGCCAGCAACCGGGACAGGGATAATTCACCCCTCCACTTT	TRBV6-5	TRBJ1-6	TRBD1	-
CASSRDSRRETQYF	TGTGCCAGCAGTAGGGACAGCCGAAGGGAGACCCAGTACTTC	TRBV6-5	TRBJ2-5	TRBD1	once
CASSQLRGAVREKLFF	TGTGCCAGCAGTCAGCTCCGGGGGGCGGTTAGGGAAAAACTGTTTTTT	TRBV27	TRBJ1-4	-	-
CASSIPPGAQHF	TGTGCCAGTAGTATACCCCCAGGGGCCCAGCATTTT	TRBV19	TRBJ1-5	-	-